Listed below are T cell receptor beta chains from one sample, sequenced in a study of blood T cells in healthy people across ages. Via MiXCR, TCRdb re-called the 5' RACE reads, giving one row per CDR3 protein. The table shows about 930,000 distinct CDR3 sequences, with just under 30% occurring only once. Separately, the same data were catalogued under a study of T cells of mothers and their children.

The sequenced material came from blood. The origin of the receptors is a woman aged 35 to 49 in good health. Both conserved end residues are part of each CDR3. The D gene is left open where the match is weak. For some rows the clone size is stated as once, few or many, or as a class when expanded; others skip it.

>TRBD2|TRBV4-1|.|TRBJ2-1
TGCGCCAGCAGCCAAGAGGTCCCACTAGCGGGGGGGCCGCAGTTCTTC
CASSQEVPLAGGPQFF
>.|TRBV20-1|few|TRBJ2-5
TGCAGTCCCATGGGTCGAGGGGTCCAAGAGACCCAGTACTTC
CSPMGRGVQETQYF
>.|TRBV20-1|once|TRBJ1-1
TGCAGTGCTAGAGGGGCCAGGGTGAGGGGCGGCACTGAAGCTTTCTTT
CSARGARVRGGTEAFF
>.|TRBV5-4|.|TRBJ2-7
TGTGCCAGCAGCTTGGGTTCTCGGACGGTTGACTACGAGCAGTACTTC
CASSLGSRTVDYEQYF
>.|TRBV21-1|.|TRBJ2-1
TGTGCCAGCAACCCGACAGGGCGCAATGAGCAGTTCTTC
CASNPTGRNEQFF
>TRBD1|TRBV5-4|few|TRBJ1-1
TGTGCCAGCAGCTTGTCAGGGGGTCACACTGAAGCTTTCTTT
CASSLSGGHTEAFF
>.|TRBV20-1|few|TRBJ2-2
TGCAGTGCCGCCCTAGGGAACACCGGGGAGCTGTTTTTT
CSAALGNTGELFF
>.|TRBV2|few|TRBJ2-7
TGTGCCAGCAAAGAGCAAAAGAGCTCCTACGAGCAGTACTTC
CASKEQKSSYEQYF
>.|TRBV5-1|few|TRBJ2-1
TGCGCCAGCAGCTTAATAGGGGCTTCCTACAATGAGCAGTTCTTC
CASSLIGASYNEQFF
>TRBD1|TRBV28|many|TRBJ2-7
TGTGCCAGCATGGGAAGGGACAGGGTAACCTACGAGCAGTACTTC
CASMGRDRVTYEQYF
>TRBD1|TRBV27|.|TRBJ1-1
TGTGCCAGCAGTTTATCCCTGGCAGGGGGCCGGGGAGCTTTCTTT
CASSLSLAGGRGAFF
>TRBD1|TRBV2|few|TRBJ1-4
TGTGCCAGCGGGAAGGACAGGGTGGAGGAAAAACTGTTTTTT
CASGKDRVEEKLFF
>.|TRBV28|.|TRBJ1-5
TGTGCCAGCACTCCACCCGGGGACCACTGGCTTCAGCCCCAGCATTTT
CASTPPGDHWLQPQHF
>TRBD2|TRBV7-3|many|TRBJ2-3
TGTGCCAGCAGCTCAGGACTAGCGGGGAGCACAGATACGCAGTATTTT
CASSSGLAGSTDTQYF
>.|TRBV10-3|many|TRBJ2-7
TGTGCCCCGAGGGGGAGTGGGTACGAGCAGTACTTC
CAPRGSGYEQYF
>.|TRBV27|few|TRBJ2-1
TGTGCCAGCAGTTTATCGGAGGCTTACAATGAGCAGTTCTTC
CASSLSEAYNEQFF
>.|TRBV28|.|TRBJ1-1
TGTGCCAGCAGTTTCCGAGGGCGTGGCTGGGGCACTGAAGCTTTCTTT
CASSFRGRGWGTEAFF
>.|TRBV11-2|.|TRBJ2-1
TGTGCCAGCAGCCCAGAGGGGGGATTGAAGCAGTTCTTC
CASSPEGGLKQFF
>TRBD1|TRBV18|.|TRBJ2-5
TGTGCCAGCTCACCATCGCGCAGGGGGGAGACCCAGTACTTC
CASSPSRRGETQYF
>.|TRBV15|many|TRBJ2-1
TGTGCCACCAGCAGGCCTAGCTACTACAATGAGCAGTTCTTC
CATSRPSYYNEQFF
>.|TRBV6-2/TRBV6-3|.|TRBJ1-5
TGTGCCAGCAGTTATTTGACAGGAAATCAGCCCCAGCATTTT
CASSYLTGNQPQHF
>.|TRBV29-1|.|TRBJ1-1
TGCGGCGTTGTGGTGGCAGGGACTGGGAACACTGAAGCTTTCTTT
CGVVVAGTGNTEAFF